The entry below describes one T cell receptor (beta chain). What it binds is not known. TCRdb re-called the 5' RACE reads with MiXCR, one entry per CDR3 protein. Of approximately 500,000 distinct CDR3 sequences listed, around a quarter are singletons. CDR1 and CDR2 from the germline V gene are DFQATT and SNEGSKA (reference sequence). The V and J ends lost 6 bases and 0 bases, in that order; junction bases with no gene match: 5. This CDR3 comprises 13 residues. This entry is derived from a study of T-cell memory formation after mild COVID-19. For the study at large: Across donors, TCR clusters were largely donor specific.

Broader study findings: Contracting clones, day 15 to 85, had balanced CD4/CD8, and later expanders favored CD4+.

This chain links TRBV20-1 with TRBJ2-7; 7 bases line up with TRBD1. The sequencing sample was made of PBMCs or a T cell subset sorted from them (not recorded which). The clonotype was recovered from an adult woman who had mild COVID-19 (a few samples of this study predate the infection). Cell type and time point are not known. The CDR3 region has the DNA TGCAGTGCGCGACAGGGAACCTCCTACGAGCAGTACTTC. This codes for CSARQGTSYEQYF.